This T cell receptor beta chain was documented in a study of vaccination effects on CD4 cells after COVID-19. Viral peptide pools were used in the ViraFEST assay to expand antigen-specific CD4+ T cells, and sequencing came afterward. CD4+ T cells were isolated after roughly nine days of culture. Among the vaccine recipients, none had a prior SARS-CoV-2 infection, and nucleocapsid antibodies were negative. TCRdb keeps only in-frame clones here, not all; method: immunoSEQ multiplex PCR. The sample gives about 73,000 clones, 65% to 85% of which show up once; around 3% is in the top ten. The CDR3 runs 15 residues. In germline, CDR1 is MNHEY, CDR2 SVGAGI. V was pared by 5 bases and J by 1 base, with 5 bases of the junction left unmatched. Concerning this clone: The antigen is unknown.

The sequenced sample was CD4+ T cells from PBMCs cultured with HCoV-NL63 spike peptides, obtained before COVID-19 vaccination. This sequence originates from a human donor who received a COVID-19 vaccine. This chain uses TRBV6-5 with TRBJ2-4; TRBD1 matches 7 bases. CDR3 coding DNA: TGTGCCAGCAGTAAACAGGGGATTGCCAAAAACATTCAGTACTTC. This encodes CASSKQGIAKNIQYF.